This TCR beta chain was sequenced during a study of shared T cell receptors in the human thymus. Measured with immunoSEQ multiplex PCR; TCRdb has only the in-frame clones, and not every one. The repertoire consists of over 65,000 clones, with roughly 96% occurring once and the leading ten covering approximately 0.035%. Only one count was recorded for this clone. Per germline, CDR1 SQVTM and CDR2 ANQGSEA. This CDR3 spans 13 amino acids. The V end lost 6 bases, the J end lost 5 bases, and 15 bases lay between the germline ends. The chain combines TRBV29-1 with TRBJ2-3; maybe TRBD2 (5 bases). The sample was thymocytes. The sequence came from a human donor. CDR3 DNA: TGCAGCGTGTCCGTTGCCCGGGGAGATACGCAGTATTTT. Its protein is CSVSVARGDTQYF.